Presented here are 32 T cell receptor beta chains from one specimen sequenced in a study of cytomegalovirus exposure and HLA in healthy donors. Amplification used 60 Vbeta primers and 13 Jbeta primers. The data were produced by immunoSEQ multiplex PCR, yet TCRdb's version contains in-frame clones alone and is incomplete. The sample lists 110,000 to 150,000 clones, roughly four fifths seen once, with more than 6.5% in the top ten. Source material: PBMCs. These receptors were obtained from a man aged 30 to 39 in good health and CMV-seronegative.

The V call is TRBV30, the J call TRBJ2-1; perhaps TRBD2 as D (6 bases). Germline V gene sequence: CDR1 GTSNPN, CDR2 SVGIG (reference sequence). The length of the CDR3 is 15 residues. Trimming cost V 0 bases and J 1 base, with 10 bases left between them. CDR3 amino acids: CAWSVGSGSYNEQFF. In DNA form, the CDR3 reads TGTGCCTGGAGTGTGGGGAGCGGGTCCTACAATGAGCAGTTCTTC.

This clone was seen only a few times. The J gene is TRBJ1-1, the V gene TRBV11-3; maybe TRBD1 (5 bases). This CDR3 comprises 13 residues. The ends were cut back, 5 bases at V and 3 bases at J, with 10 bases in the middle. Germline V gives CDR1 SGHNT, CDR2 YENEEA. The DNA of the CDR3 is TGTGCCAGCAGCCCCTCGGGGGACACTGAAGCTTTCTTT. It encodes CASSPSGDTEAFF.

The chain is built from TRBV11-2 and TRBJ2-7, with a weak D call TRBD1 (6 bases). The CDR3 consists of 15 residues. Trimming took 5 bases from V and 2 from J, leaving 16 bases between them. Looked up from germline, CDR1 is SGHAT and CDR2 is FQNNGV. The CDR3 loop is CASSQGQSLPYEQYF. CDR3 coding DNA: TGTGCCAGCAGCCAAGGACAGTCTCTCCCCTACGAGCAGTACTTC.

This clone showed up just once. The gene calls are TRBV5-5 and TRBJ2-7; TRBD1 agrees at 8 bases. CDR3 length: 13 residues. Germline CDR1 is SGHKS and CDR2 is YYEKEE (reference sequence). V was pared by 2 bases and J by 3 bases, with 1 base of the junction left unmatched. The CDR3 DNA reads TGTGCCAGCAGCTTTACAGGGGGCTACGAGCAGTACTTC. Protein: CASSFTGGYEQYF.

The chain employs TRBV5-1 and TRBJ2-1, with TRBD1 matching over 9 bases. J was trimmed by 8 bases and V by 4 bases; bases with no gene match: 13. The germline gives CDR1 SGHRS, CDR2 YFSETQ. This CDR3 region has 16 residues. CDR3 amino acids: CASSPEGQGRGYEQFF. CDR3 nucleotides: TGCGCCAGCAGCCCGGAGGGACAGGGACGGGGCTATGAGCAGTTCTTC.

The chain carries TRBV4-2 and TRBJ2-3; TRBD2 matches at 13 bases. The CDR3 has 17 amino acids. The V and J ends lost 0 bases and 5 bases, in that order; junction bases with no gene match: 5. CDR1 LGHNA and CDR2 YNFKEQ come from the germline V gene. CDR3 sequence (DNA): TGTGCCAGCAGCCAAGACATCGGGACTAGCGGGATAGATACGCAGTATTTT. Its translation: CASSQDIGTSGIDTQYF.

The chain links TRBV7-9 to TRBJ1-1; tentative D call: TRBD1 (6 bases). The germline V gene has CDR1 SEHNR and CDR2 FQNEAQ (reference sequence). V lost 5 bases and J 4 bases, leaving 23 bases between the germline ends. CDR3 length: 17 residues. DNA for the CDR3: TGTGCCAGCAGCCCTCACCAAGGGGGATTGAAGGGCACTGAAGCTTTCTTT. Translating it yields CASSPHQGGLKGTEAFF.

This chain uses TRBV7-9 with TRBJ2-7, with TRBD2 matching 16 bases. The CDR3 spans 19 residues. Germline V gives CDR1 SEHNR, CDR2 FQNEAQ (reference sequence). The ends lost 0 bases at V and 3 bases at J; junction bases unmatched: 8. DNA of the CDR3: TGTGCCAGCAGCTTAGCGGGACTAGCGGGAGGGACCCCAAGCTACGAGCAGTACTTC. Protein product: CASSLAGLAGGTPSYEQYF.

This clone has only a few counts. This sequence joins TRBV6-1 and TRBJ1-1; the match to TRBD1 covers 8 bases. The CDR3 length is 14 residues. V dropped 4 bases and J dropped 6; count of bases not matched to a gene: 7. Per germline, CDR1 MNHNS and CDR2 SASEGT. The CDR3 protein is CASSVDRGLAEAFF. The CDR3, as DNA: TGTGCCAGCAGTGTTGACAGGGGTTTGGCTGAAGCTTTCTTT.

The table lists this clone with a count of one. A junction end diverges from the germline sequence, so it may reflect a read error. The gene calls are TRBV28 and TRBJ2-1; 10 bases map to TRBD2. The CDR3 is 12 amino acids. Germline CDR1 MDHEN, CDR2 SYDVKM. The CDR3 spells CSSGGNYNEQFF. The DNA of the CDR3 is TGCTCTAGCGGGGGTAATTACAATGAGCAGTTCTTC.

Note on this clone: One end of the junction varies from germline; a read error may be responsible. The CDR3 protein is CSSSQTGGRLYGYTF. The CDR3, as DNA: TGTTCCAGCAGTCAGACAGGGGGCAGACTATATGGCTACACCTTC. V usage is TRBV7-9 and J usage is TRBJ1-2; TRBD1 agrees at 10 bases. The CDR3 length is 15 residues. Germline V lookup: CDR1 SEHNR, CDR2 FQNEAQ (reference sequence). Full variable domain (missing parts from reference TRBV7-9 and TRBJ1-2): DTGVSQNPRHKITKRGQNVTFRCDPISEHNRLYWYRQTLGQGPEFLTYFQNEAQLEKSRLLSDRFSAERPKGSFSTLEIQRTEQGDSAMYLCSSSQTGGRLYGYTFGSGTRLTVV.

The V call is TRBV5-4, the J call TRBJ2-5; D perhaps matches TRBD1 (8 bases). CDR3 length: 16 amino acids. With 4 bases removed from V and 4 bases from J, the gap between germline ends came to 20 bases. The germline gives CDR1 SGHNT, CDR2 YYREEE (reference sequence). The CDR3 bases are TGTGCCAGCAGCCACCGAAGGACAGGGAGGGGAGAGACCCAGTACTTC. It translates to CASSHRRTGRGETQYF.

This chain links TRBV11-3 with TRBJ2-1, with D possibly TRBD2 on 6 matching bases. The CDR3 length is 14 residues. Between the trimmed V and J ends, which lost 1 base and 7 bases, there was a span of 11 bases. Germline V lookup: CDR1 SGHNT, CDR2 YENEEA. The CDR3, as DNA: TGTGCCAGCAGCTTAGGAAGGGACTTTAATGAGCAGTTCTTC. Encoded protein: CASSLGRDFNEQFF.

This clone has a single count. At one boundary the junction diverges from the germline segment, which might be a read error. This rearrangement joins TRBV28 to TRBJ2-6; no clear D. The germline gives CDR1 MDHEN, CDR2 SYDVKM. This CDR3 is 17 amino acids long. CDR3: CASSSRRVSPEANGLTF. CDR3 DNA sequence: TGTGCCAGCAGTTCCAGAAGAGTGTCACCTGAGGCCAACGGCCTGACTTTC.

The chain joins TRBV6-6 to TRBJ2-3, with TRBD2 matching over 15 bases. CDR1 MNHNY and CDR2 SVGAGI come from the germline V gene (reference sequence). CDR3 size: 16 residues. Unmatched junction bases numbered 9, after V lost 7 bases and J lost 7 bases. The CDR3 DNA reads as TGTGCCAGCACCCTTAGGGGACTAGCGGGAGGCAATACGCAGTATTTT. This gives the protein CASTLRGLAGGNTQYF.

Here the CDR3 reads CASRLGTVSYEQYF. The CDR3 nucleotides are TGCGCCAGCAGACTAGGGACAGTTTCCTACGAGCAGTACTTC. The chain has TRBV5-1 and TRBJ2-7; 7 bases fit TRBD1. The CDR3 covers 14 residues. Looked up from germline, CDR1 is SGHRS and CDR2 is YFSETQ. V was pared by 5 bases and J by 1 base, with 6 bases of the junction left unmatched.

This clone came up a few times. This chain uses TRBV11-3 with TRBJ2-5, with D perhaps matching TRBD2 (6 bases). V was shortened by 5 bases and J by 5 bases, with 18 bases between the two germline ends. Germline CDR1 reads SGHNT; CDR2 reads YENEEA. This CDR3 has 15 residues. CDR3 sequence: CASSPGDVSGETQYF. In DNA form, the CDR3 reads TGTGCCAGCAGCCCAGGAGACGTCAGCGGGGAGACCCAGTACTTC.

Concerning this clone: The junction departs from the called germline gene at one end, perhaps through a read error. This chain uses TRBV19 with TRBJ1-5, with unresolved D. There are 14 residues in the CDR3. Germline assignment: CDR1 LNHDA and CDR2 SQIVND (reference sequence). The CDR3 protein is CVSEGRSPSQPQHF. The CDR3 coding sequence is TGTGTCAGTGAGGGTAGGAGCCCCAGTCAGCCCCAGCATTTT.

The CDR3 here is CASSFSPDRAYNEQFF. In nucleotides, the CDR3 is TGTGCCAGCAGCTTTTCTCCGGACAGGGCATACAATGAGCAGTTCTTC. V gene TRBV7-2 combines with J gene TRBJ2-1; 8 bases align to TRBD1. With 3 bases clipped from V and 4 bases from J, the junction kept 8 bases outside the gene matches. The CDR3 is 16 residues long. CDR1 SGHTA and CDR2 FQGNSA come from the germline V gene.

The V gene is TRBV7-2, the J gene TRBJ2-7; maybe TRBD1 (8 bases). V was trimmed by 4 bases and J by 1 base, leaving 14 bases between them. The germline gives CDR1 SGHTA, CDR2 FQGNSA. The CDR3 covers 15 residues. The CDR3 DNA sequence: TGTGCCAGCAGCTACAGGGGGGGAGAGTCCTACGAGCAGTACTTC. Protein: CASSYRGGESYEQYF.

The rearrangement uses TRBV28 and TRBJ2-2; D is perhaps TRBD1 (6 bases). The CDR3 is made up of 15 amino acids. Trimming removed 5 bases at V and 0 bases at J, with 10 bases between. The germline CDR1 and CDR2 sequences are MDHEN and SYDVKM. The CDR3 DNA reads TGTGCCAGCAGTCCCGGGACACCGAACACCGGGGAGCTGTTTTTT. Amino acids: CASSPGTPNTGELFF.

The J gene is TRBJ1-1, the V gene TRBV28; TRBD1 is a possible D gene (6 bases). This CDR3 is built from 16 residues. From germline, CDR1 is MDHEN and CDR2 SYDVKM. V was clipped by 6 bases and J by 0 bases, with 17 bases between them. CDR3: CASSSRRQALNTEAFF. The CDR3 DNA is TGTGCCAGCAGCTCCCGCCGACAGGCTCTGAACACTGAAGCTTTCTTT.

This clone was counted a single time. The chain joins TRBV9 to TRBJ2-1; D uncertain. V lost 3 bases, J lost 7 bases, and 11 bases lay in between. CDR3 length: 13 residues. Germline V lookup: CDR1 SGDLS, CDR2 YYNGEE. CDR3 residues: CASSGLSINEQFF. CDR3 in DNA: TGTGCCAGCAGCGGACTGAGTATAAATGAGCAGTTCTTC. The complete variable domain, with remaining parts taken from reference TRBV9 and TRBJ2-1, reads DSGVTQTPKHLITATGQRVTLRCSPRSGDLSVYWYQQSLDQGLQFLIQYYNGEERAKGNILERFSAQQFPDLHSELNLSSLELGDSALYFCASSGLSINEQFFGPGTRLTVL.

This clone occurred a few times. The CDR3 does not close with the conserved phenylalanine or tryptophan, likely indicating a read error. The DNA is omitted, as the CDR3 cannot be located on it reliably, and the CDR3 follows TCRdb's listing. This chain joins TRBV5-6 and TRBJ2-7; the tabulated D call, TRBD1, remains unverified against the DNA. Germline V gene data show CDR1 as SGHDT and CDR2 as YYEEEE. Inclusive of both ends, the CDR3 amounts to 15 amino acids. CDR3 amino acids: CASPWPLGTGRRGER.

This clone was found a few times. CDR3 protein: CASSVEGLGETQYF. The CDR3 coding sequence is TGTGCCAGCAGTGTGGAGGGGCTGGGGGAGACCCAGTACTTC. This chain uses TRBV6-4 with TRBJ2-5; TRBD2 might be the D (6 bases). Germline CDR1 and CDR2: MRHNA and SNTAGT. The V and J ends lost 4 bases and 5 bases respectively, with 14 bases between them. CDR3 length equals 14 residues.

The gene calls are TRBV11-1 and TRBJ1-1, with 7 bases identical to TRBD1. The germline V gene has CDR1 SGHAT and CDR2 FQDESV (reference sequence). CDR3 size: 12 residues. The trim removed 8 bases at V and 3 bases at J, leaving 3 bases unmatched. Here the CDR3 DNA reads TGTGCCAGCGTGGGACAGCACACTGAAGCTTTCTTT. The encoded protein is CASVGQHTEAFF.

This rearrangement joins TRBV9 to TRBJ2-2; D is unclear. Germline V gene data show CDR1 as SGDLS and CDR2 as YYNGEE. V lost 1 base and J lost 6, with 4 bases in between. CDR3 length: 12 amino acids. The CDR3 reads CASSVRAGELFF. The CDR3 DNA is TGTGCCAGCAGCGTACGAGCCGGGGAGCTGTTTTTT. Based on the CDR3 plus reference TRBV9 and TRBJ2-2, the full variable domain is DSGVTQTPKHLITATGQRVTLRCSPRSGDLSVYWYQQSLDQGLQFLIQYYNGEERAKGNILERFSAQQFPDLHSELNLSSLELGDSALYFCASSVRAGELFFGEGSRLTVL.

The V gene is TRBV7-3, the J gene TRBJ1-1; D gene unclear. CDR3 length: 14 amino acids. Germline values: CDR1 SGHTA, CDR2 FQGTGA. Trimming took 0 bases from V and 2 from J, leaving 7 bases between them. The CDR3 nucleotides read TGTGCCAGCAGCTTAACCTTTCTAAACACTGAAGCTTTCTTT. Translation: CASSLTFLNTEAFF.

This clone was seen a handful of times. This rearrangement joins TRBV6-6 to TRBJ1-3; D may be TRBD1 (6 bases). Trimming removed 1 base from V and 5 bases from J, with 15 bases in between. The CDR3 runs 16 residues. Germline assignment: CDR1 MNHNY and CDR2 SVGAGI (reference sequence). CDR3 residues: CASSYFDRSRRNTIYF. The DNA for the CDR3 is TGTGCCAGCAGTTACTTCGACAGGAGTCGCAGAAACACCATATATTTT.

The rearrangement uses TRBV28 and TRBJ1-1; maybe TRBD1 (5 bases). The V gene's germline CDR1 is MDHEN and CDR2 SYDVKM. The CDR3 sequence is 14 residues long. Trimming cost V 4 bases and J 3 bases, with 12 bases left between them. CDR3 sequence: CASSSGGTDTEAFF. The CDR3 DNA sequence: TGTGCCAGCAGTTCCGGCGGGACCGACACTGAAGCTTTCTTT. The full variable domain, in which reference TRBV28 and TRBJ1-1 provide the parts outside the CDR3, is DVKVTQSSRYLVKRTGEKVFLECVQDMDHENMFWYRQDPGLGLRLIYFSYDVKMKEKGDIPEGYSVSREKKERFSLILESASTNQTSMYLCASSSGGTDTEAFFGQGTRLTVV.

The chain is built from TRBV7-2 and TRBJ2-3; the D gene is possibly TRBD1 (5 bases). V lost 6 bases and J 6 bases, leaving 16 bases between the germline ends. The CDR3 sequence is 14 residues long. The germline V gene has CDR1 SGHTA and CDR2 FQGNSA. As DNA, the CDR3 is TGTGCCAGCAGTCGTCAGGGCGTTAGGGATACGCAGTATTTT. Protein sequence: CASSRQGVRDTQYF.

This clone was counted only a few times. The chain combines TRBV18 with TRBJ2-5, with 8 positions matching TRBD1. The last part of the DNA fits TRBJ2-7 better; the J call may be wrong. CDR3 length: 16 residues. Germline V CDR1 and CDR2: KGHSH, LQKENI. The CDR3 region is CASSPYRQGLSYEQYF. CDR3 bases: TGTGCCAGCTCACCCTACCGACAGGGGCTATCCTACGAGCAGTACTTC.